This TCR beta chain was found in a study of T cell changes during pregnancy in multiple sclerosis. TCRdb's copy holds only in-frame clones and misses some; the assay was immunoSEQ multiplex PCR. This sample carries about 50,000 clones, 90% to 95% of them seen once, and the ten largest clones take around 5%. Trimming took 5 bases from V and 2 from J, leaving 7 bases between them. Germline loops: CDR1 SEHNR, CDR2 FQNEAQ (reference sequence). This CDR3 is built from 12 residues. The sample here was CD8+ T cells from peripheral blood mononuclear cells, taken before pregnancy. This clonotype originated in a female donor with multiple sclerosis, enrolled in a pregnancy study. The chain recombines TRBV7-9 with TRBJ2-7; no clear D gene. In nucleotides, the CDR3 is TGTGCCAGCAGCCCCGTCGCCTACGAGCAGTACTTC. This translates into CASSPVAYEQYF.